The 11 T cell receptor beta chains in this list originate from one sample, sequenced in a study of blood T cell repertoires in COVID-19. Sequencing used immunoSEQ multiplex PCR; TCRdb keeps in-frame clones, though not all of them. The sample consists of about 250,000 clones, 88% of them appearing once. The sample was peripheral blood. These receptors were obtained from a man at least 80 years old with acute or convalescent COVID-19.

This clone was recorded only once. The V and J genes are TRBV27 and TRBJ1-2, with 7 bases identical to TRBD1. CDR1 MNHEY and CDR2 SMNVEV come from the germline V gene (reference sequence). V lost 2 bases and J lost 0; bases outside the gene matches: 3. The CDR3 has 15 residues. The CDR3 reads CASSLKGQTNYGYTF. CDR3 in DNA: TGTGCCAGCAGTTTAAAGGGACAGACTAACTATGGCTACACCTTC.

The chain is built from TRBV5-1 and TRBJ2-5; 10 nucleotides line up with TRBD2. Trimming removed 4 bases from V and 3 bases from J; junction bases left unmatched: 9. Germline assignment: CDR1 SGHRS and CDR2 YFSETQ. This CDR3 has 16 residues. The CDR3 DNA is TGCGCCAGCAGCCGGAGCGGGAGGGGATTTAAAGAGACCCAGTACTTC. Its translation is CASSRSGRGFKETQYF. The entire variable domain, with the rest obtained from reference TRBV5-1 and TRBJ2-5, is as follows: KAGVTQTPRYLIKTRGQQVTLSCSPISGHRSVSWYQQTPGQGLQFLFEYFSETQRNKGNFPGRFSGRQFSNSRSEMNVSTLELGDSALYLCASSRSGRGFKETQYFGPGTRLLVL.

The chain has TRBV4-1 and TRBJ2-6; D remains ambiguous. Germline CDR1 reads MGHRA; CDR2 reads YSYEKL. This CDR3 spans 17 amino acids. Trimming pared 1 base from V and 0 bases from J, leaving 10 bases between. CDR3 loop: CASSQGQRSSGANVLTF. The CDR3 nucleotides are TGCGCCAGCAGCCAAGGCCAGCGTAGCTCTGGGGCCAACGTCCTGACTTTC.

J is TRBJ2-7 and V is TRBV6-6; TRBD1 matches at 9 bases. CDR1 MNHNY and CDR2 SVGAGI come from the germline V gene (reference sequence). The ends lost 5 bases at V and 4 bases at J; junction bases unmatched: 3. This CDR3 has 13 residues. The DNA of the CDR3 is TGTGCCAGCAGTCGGGACAGGGAATACGAGCAGTACTTC. Its translation: CASSRDREYEQYF.

This sequence joins TRBV7-2 and TRBJ1-2; TRBD1 might be the D (5 bases). Trimming took off 5 bases at V and 3 bases at J, with 13 bases between the two ends. The CDR3 consists of 14 residues. Per the germline V gene, CDR1 is SGHTA and CDR2 is FQGNSA. This CDR3 is CASSPGGVDYGYTF. Here the CDR3 DNA reads TGTGCCAGCAGCCCCGGGGGGGTCGACTATGGCTACACCTTC. Supplemented by reference TRBV7-2 and TRBJ1-2, the full variable domain reads GAGVSQSPSNKVTEKGKDVELRCDPISGHTALYWYRQSLGQGLEFLIYFQGNSAPDKSGLPSDRFSAERTGGSVSTLTIQRTQQEDSAVYLCASSPGGVDYGYTFGSGTRLTVV.

The genes are TRBV7-9 and TRBJ1-6; no clear D. The CDR3 loop spans 14 amino acids. Looked up from germline, CDR1 is SEHNR and CDR2 is FQNEAQ (reference sequence). V dropped 5 bases and J dropped 9 bases, with 14 bases sitting between them. CDR3 sequence: CASSPERGGSPLHF. CDR3 DNA sequence: TGTGCCAGCAGCCCGGAACGGGGAGGTTCACCCCTCCACTTT. Variable domain in full (rest from reference TRBV7-9 and TRBJ1-6): DTGVSQNPRHKITKRGQNVTFRCDPISEHNRLYWYRQTLGQGPEFLTYFQNEAQLEKSRLLSDRFSAERPKGSFSTLEIQRTEQGDSAMYLCASSPERGGSPLHFGNGTRLTVT.

The chain links TRBV5-1 to TRBJ2-3; 7 bases are a match to TRBD2. The CDR3 runs 15 residues. Germline-derived CDR1 and CDR2 are SGHRS and YFSETQ. V shed 6 bases and J 9 bases; nucleotides not matched to a gene: 16. CDR3 region: CASTSGRGSLRTQYF. The CDR3 bases are TGCGCCAGCACTTCCGGGCGCGGGAGCTTACGCACGCAGTATTTT.

This rearrangement joins TRBV27 to TRBJ1-2; D perhaps matches TRBD1 (6 bases). This CDR3 region has 17 residues. Trimming stripped 2 bases from V and 7 bases from J, with 23 bases between. Per germline, CDR1 MNHEY and CDR2 SMNVEV (reference sequence). The CDR3 protein is CASSLVAGAFGSRGYTF. CDR3 nucleotide sequence: TGTGCCAGCAGTTTAGTAGCAGGGGCGTTTGGCTCGCGTGGCTACACCTTC.

J is TRBJ1-6 and V is TRBV6-5; perhaps TRBD1 as D (5 bases). Germline CDR1 is MNHEY and CDR2 is SVGAGI. Trimming cost V 4 bases and J 6 bases, with 13 bases left between them. This CDR3 has 15 amino acids. The CDR3: CASSSRDSANSPLHF. Here the CDR3 DNA reads TGTGCCAGCAGTTCCCGGGACTCCGCTAATTCACCCCTCCACTTT.

The rearrangement joins TRBV29-1 to TRBJ2-5; 9 bases match TRBD1. The CDR3 covers 15 residues. Unmatched junction bases numbered 8, after V lost 4 bases and J lost 2 bases. The germline CDR1 and CDR2 sequences are SQVTM and ANQGSEA. The CDR3 spells CSVGRTGTGQETQYF. The CDR3, as DNA: TGCAGCGTTGGGCGAACGGGGACAGGGCAAGAGACCCAGTACTTC.

This sequence joins TRBV7-2 and TRBJ2-7; weak D call: TRBD2 (6 bases). CDR1 is SGHTA, CDR2 FQGNSA, per germline. The CDR3 sequence is 13 residues long. V was pared by 5 bases and J by 7 bases, with 15 bases between. The CDR3 DNA follows: TGTGCCAGCAGCCAAGGCCAGGCGGGGGAGCAGTACTTC. Residues: CASSQGQAGEQYF.